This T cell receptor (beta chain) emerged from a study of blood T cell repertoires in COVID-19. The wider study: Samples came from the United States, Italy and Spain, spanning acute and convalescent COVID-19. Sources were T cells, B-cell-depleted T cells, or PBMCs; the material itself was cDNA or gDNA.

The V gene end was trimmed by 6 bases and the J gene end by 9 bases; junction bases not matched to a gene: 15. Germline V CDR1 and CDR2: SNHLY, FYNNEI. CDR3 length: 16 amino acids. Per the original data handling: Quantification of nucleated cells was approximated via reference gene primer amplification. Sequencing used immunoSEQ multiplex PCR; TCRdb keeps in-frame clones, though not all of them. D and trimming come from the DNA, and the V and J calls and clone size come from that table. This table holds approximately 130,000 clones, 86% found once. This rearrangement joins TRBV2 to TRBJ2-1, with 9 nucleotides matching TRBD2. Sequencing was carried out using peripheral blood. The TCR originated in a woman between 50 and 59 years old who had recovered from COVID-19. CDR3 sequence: CASRPGGLAPIGEQFF. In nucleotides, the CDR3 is TGTGCCAGCAGACCCGGGGGACTAGCACCCATAGGTGAGCAGTTCTTC.